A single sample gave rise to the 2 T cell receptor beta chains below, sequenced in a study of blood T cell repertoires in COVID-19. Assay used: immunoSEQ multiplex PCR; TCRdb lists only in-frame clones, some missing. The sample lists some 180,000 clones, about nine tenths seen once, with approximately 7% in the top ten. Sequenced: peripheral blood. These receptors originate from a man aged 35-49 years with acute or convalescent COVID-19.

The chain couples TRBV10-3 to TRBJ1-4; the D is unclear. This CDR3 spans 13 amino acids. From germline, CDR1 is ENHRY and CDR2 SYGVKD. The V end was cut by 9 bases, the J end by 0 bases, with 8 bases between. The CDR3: CAIQDPTNEKLFF. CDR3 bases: TGTGCCATTCAGGATCCAACTAATGAAAAACTGTTTTTT.

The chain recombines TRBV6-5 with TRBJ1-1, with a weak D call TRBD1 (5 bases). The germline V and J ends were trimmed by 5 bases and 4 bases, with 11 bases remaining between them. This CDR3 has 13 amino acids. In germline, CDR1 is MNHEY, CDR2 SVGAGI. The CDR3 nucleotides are TGTGCCAGCAGTCCCAGGGCCAGCACTGAAGCTTTCTTT. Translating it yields CASSPRASTEAFF.